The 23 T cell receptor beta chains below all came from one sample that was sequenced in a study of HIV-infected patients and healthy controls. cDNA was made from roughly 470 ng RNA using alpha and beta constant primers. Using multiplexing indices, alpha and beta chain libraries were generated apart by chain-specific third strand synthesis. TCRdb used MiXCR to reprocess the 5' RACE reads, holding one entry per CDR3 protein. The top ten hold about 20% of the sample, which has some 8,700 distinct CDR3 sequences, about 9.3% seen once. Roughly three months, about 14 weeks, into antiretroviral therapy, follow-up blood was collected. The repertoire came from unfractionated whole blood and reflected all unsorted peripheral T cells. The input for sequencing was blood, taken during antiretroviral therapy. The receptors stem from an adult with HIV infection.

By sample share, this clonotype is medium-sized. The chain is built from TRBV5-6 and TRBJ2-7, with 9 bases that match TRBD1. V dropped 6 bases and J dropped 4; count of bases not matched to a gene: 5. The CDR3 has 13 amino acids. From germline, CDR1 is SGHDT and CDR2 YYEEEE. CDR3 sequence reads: CASNPGQGYEQYF. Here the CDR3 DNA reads TGTGCCAGCAACCCGGGACAGGGTTACGAGCAGTACTTC.

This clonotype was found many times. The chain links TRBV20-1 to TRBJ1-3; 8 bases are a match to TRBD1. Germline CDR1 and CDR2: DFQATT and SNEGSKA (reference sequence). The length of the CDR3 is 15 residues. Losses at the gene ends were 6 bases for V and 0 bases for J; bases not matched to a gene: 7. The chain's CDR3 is CSARGDRNSGNTIYF. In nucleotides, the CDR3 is TGCAGTGCGAGGGGGGACAGGAACTCTGGAAACACCATATATTTT.

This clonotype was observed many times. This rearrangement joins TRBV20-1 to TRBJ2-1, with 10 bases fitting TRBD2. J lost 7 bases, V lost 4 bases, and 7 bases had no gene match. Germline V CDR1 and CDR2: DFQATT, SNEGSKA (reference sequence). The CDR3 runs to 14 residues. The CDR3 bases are TGCAGTGCTAAAAGCGGGAGGGCCGGAAATGAGCAGTTCTTC. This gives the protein CSAKSGRAGNEQFF.

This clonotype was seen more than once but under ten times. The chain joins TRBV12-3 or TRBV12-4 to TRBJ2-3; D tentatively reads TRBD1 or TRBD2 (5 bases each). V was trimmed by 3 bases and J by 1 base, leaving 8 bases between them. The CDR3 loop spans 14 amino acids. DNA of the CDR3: TGTGCCAGCAGTTTCGAGGGACGCACAGATACGCAGTATTTT. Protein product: CASSFEGRTDTQYF.

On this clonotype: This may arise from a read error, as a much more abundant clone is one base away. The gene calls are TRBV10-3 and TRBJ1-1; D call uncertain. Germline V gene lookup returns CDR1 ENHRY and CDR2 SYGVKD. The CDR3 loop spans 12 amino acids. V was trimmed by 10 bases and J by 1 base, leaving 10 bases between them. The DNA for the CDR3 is TGTGCCAGTCGGATGGCGAACACTGAAGCTTTCTTT. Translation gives CASRMANTEAFF.

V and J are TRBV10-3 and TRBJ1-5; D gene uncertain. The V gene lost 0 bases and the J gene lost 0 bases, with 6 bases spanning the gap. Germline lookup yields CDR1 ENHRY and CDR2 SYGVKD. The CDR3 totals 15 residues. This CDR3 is CAISESRDSNQPQHF. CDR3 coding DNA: TGTGCCATCAGTGAGTCGAGGGATAGCAATCAGCCCCAGCATTTT.

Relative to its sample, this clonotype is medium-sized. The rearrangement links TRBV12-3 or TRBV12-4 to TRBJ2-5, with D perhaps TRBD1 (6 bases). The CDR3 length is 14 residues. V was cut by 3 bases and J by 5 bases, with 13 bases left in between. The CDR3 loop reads CASSFGGPEETQYF. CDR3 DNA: TGTGCCAGCAGTTTTGGGGGCCCGGAGGAGACCCAGTACTTC.

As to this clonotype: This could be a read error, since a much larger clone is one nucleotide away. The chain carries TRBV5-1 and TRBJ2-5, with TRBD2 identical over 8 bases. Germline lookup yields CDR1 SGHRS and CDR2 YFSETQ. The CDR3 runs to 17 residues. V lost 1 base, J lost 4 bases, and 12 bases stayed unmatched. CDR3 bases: TGCGCCAGCAGCTTGAGGGCTAGCGGGTTCGTAGCAGAGACCCAGTACTTC. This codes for CASSLRASGFVAETQYF.

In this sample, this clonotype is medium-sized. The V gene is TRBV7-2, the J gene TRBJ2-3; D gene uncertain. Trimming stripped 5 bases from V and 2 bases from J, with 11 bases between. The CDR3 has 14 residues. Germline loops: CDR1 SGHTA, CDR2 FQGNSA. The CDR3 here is CASSRRPNTDTQYF. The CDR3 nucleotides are TGTGCCAGCAGCCGGCGGCCGAACACAGATACGCAGTATTTT.

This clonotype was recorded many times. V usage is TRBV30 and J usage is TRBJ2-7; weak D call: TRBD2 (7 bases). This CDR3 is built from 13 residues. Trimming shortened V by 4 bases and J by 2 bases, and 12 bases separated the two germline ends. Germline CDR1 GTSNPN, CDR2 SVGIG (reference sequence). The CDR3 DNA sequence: TGTGCCTGGAATGAGGGGGGGCCCTACGAGCAGTACTTC. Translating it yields CAWNEGGPYEQYF. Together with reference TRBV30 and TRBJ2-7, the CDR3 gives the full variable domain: SQTIHQWPATLVQPVGSPLSLECTVEGTSNPNLYWYRQAAGRGLQLLFYSVGIGQISSEVPQNLSASRPQDRQFILSSKKLLLSDSGFYLCAWNEGGPYEQYFGPGTRLTVT.

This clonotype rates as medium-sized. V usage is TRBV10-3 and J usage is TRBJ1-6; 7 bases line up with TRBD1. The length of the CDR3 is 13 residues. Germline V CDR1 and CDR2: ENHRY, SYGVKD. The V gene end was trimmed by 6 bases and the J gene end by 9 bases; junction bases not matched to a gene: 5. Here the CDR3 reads CAIRTGQGSPLHF. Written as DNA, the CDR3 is TGTGCCATCAGGACAGGGCAAGGTTCACCCCTCCACTTT.

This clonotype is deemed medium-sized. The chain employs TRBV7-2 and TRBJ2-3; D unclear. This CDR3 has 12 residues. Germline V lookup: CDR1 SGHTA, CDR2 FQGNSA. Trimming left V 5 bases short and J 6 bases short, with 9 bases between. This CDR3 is CASSSTLDTQYF. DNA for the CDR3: TGTGCCAGCAGCAGTACGTTGGATACGCAGTATTTT. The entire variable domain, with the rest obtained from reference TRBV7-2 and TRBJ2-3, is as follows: GAGVSQSPSNKVTEKGKDVELRCDPISGHTALYWYRQSLGQGLEFLIYFQGNSAPDKSGLPSDRFSAERTGGSVSTLTIQRTQQEDSAVYLCASSSTLDTQYFGPGTRLTVL.

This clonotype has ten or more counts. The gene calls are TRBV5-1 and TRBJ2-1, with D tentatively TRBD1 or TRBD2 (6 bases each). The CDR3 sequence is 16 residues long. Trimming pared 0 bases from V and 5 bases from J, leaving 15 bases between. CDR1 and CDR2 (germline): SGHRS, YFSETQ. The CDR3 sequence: CASSLARVGGNNEQFF. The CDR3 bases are TGCGCCAGCAGCTTGGCCCGGGTAGGGGGGAACAATGAGCAGTTCTTC.

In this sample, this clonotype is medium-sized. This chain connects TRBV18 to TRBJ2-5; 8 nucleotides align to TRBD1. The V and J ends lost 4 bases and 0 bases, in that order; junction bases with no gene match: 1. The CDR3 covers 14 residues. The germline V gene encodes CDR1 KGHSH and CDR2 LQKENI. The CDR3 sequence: CASSLGQDQETQYF. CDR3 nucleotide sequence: TGTGCCAGCTCACTGGGACAGGACCAAGAGACCCAGTACTTC.

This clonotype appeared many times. The CDR3 sequence: CASSQLAGVGTGELFF. The CDR3 bases are TGCGCCAGCAGCCAATTAGCGGGAGTAGGCACCGGGGAGCTGTTTTTT. V is TRBV5-1 and J is TRBJ2-2; 9 nucleotides agree with TRBD2. The CDR3 has 16 residues. The V gene end was trimmed by 4 bases and the J gene end by 4 bases; junction bases not matched to a gene: 8. In germline, CDR1 is SGHRS, CDR2 YFSETQ.

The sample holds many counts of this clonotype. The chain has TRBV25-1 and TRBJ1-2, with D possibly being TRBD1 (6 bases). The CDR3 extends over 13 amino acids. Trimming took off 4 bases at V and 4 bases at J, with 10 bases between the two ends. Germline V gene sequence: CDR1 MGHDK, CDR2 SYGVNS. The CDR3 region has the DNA TGTGCCAGCAGTGTCGACAGGTTCTATGGCTACACCTTC. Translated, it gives CASSVDRFYGYTF.

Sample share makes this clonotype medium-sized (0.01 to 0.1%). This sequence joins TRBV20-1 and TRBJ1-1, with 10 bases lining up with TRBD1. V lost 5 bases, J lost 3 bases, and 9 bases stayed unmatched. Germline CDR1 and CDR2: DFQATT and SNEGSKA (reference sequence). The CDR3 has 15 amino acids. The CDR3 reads CSAYNRDRGYTEAFF. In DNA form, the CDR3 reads TGCAGTGCTTATAACCGGGACAGGGGATACACTGAAGCTTTCTTT.

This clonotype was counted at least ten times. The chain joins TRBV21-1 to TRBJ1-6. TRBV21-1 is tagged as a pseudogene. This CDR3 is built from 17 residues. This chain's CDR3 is CANAPGTLPFPDSPLHF. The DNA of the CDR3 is TGTGCCAATGCTCCCGGGACTCTTCCTTTCCCTGATTCACCCCTCCACTTT.

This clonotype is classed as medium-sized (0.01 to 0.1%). The CDR3 region is CAWSVGAGEGYTF. Written as DNA, the CDR3 is TGTGCCTGGAGCGTCGGGGCAGGGGAAGGCTACACCTTC. The chain combines TRBV30 with TRBJ1-2; tentative D call: TRBD1 (6 bases). Trimming pared 3 bases from V and 8 bases from J, leaving 16 bases between. CDR3 length: 13 residues. Germline V gene sequence: CDR1 GTSNPN, CDR2 SVGIG (reference sequence).

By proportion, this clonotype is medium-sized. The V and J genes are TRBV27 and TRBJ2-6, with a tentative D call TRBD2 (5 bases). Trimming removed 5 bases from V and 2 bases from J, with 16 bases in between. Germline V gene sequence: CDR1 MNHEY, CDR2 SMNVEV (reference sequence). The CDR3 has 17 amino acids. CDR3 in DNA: TGTGCCAGCAGTCTTCACGGTCGCGGGCCTGGGGCCAACGTCCTGACTTTC. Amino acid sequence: CASSLHGRGPGANVLTF.

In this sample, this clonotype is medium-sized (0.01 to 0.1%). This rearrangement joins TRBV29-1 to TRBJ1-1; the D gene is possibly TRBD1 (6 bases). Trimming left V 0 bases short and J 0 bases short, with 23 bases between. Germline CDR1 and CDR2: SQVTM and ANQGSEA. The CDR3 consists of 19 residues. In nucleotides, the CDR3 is TGCAGCGTTGAAGATCAACGGGGGCCAGGAAAAACTATGAACACTGAAGCTTTCTTT. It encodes CSVEDQRGPGKTMNTEAFF.

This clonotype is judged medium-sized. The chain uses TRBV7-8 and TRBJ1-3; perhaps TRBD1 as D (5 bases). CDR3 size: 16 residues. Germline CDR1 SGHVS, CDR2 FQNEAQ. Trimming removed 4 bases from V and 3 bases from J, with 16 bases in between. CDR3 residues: CASSYGFGGVGNTIYF. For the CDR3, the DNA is TGTGCCAGCAGCTATGGTTTCGGGGGTGTTGGAAACACCATATATTTT.

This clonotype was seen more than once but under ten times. Here the CDR3 DNA reads TGTGCCAGCAGCTTAAGGGGACAGCTCACAGATACGCAGTATTTT. It is translated as CASSLRGQLTDTQYF. The gene calls are TRBV7-3 and TRBJ2-3; 7 bases are a match to TRBD1. Germline V gene lookup returns CDR1 SGHTA and CDR2 FQGTGA. The CDR3 covers 15 residues. Trimming cost V 1 base and J 2 bases; bases outside gene matches: 3. Using reference TRBV7-3 and TRBJ2-3 for the parts outside the CDR3, the full variable domain is GAGVSQTPSNKVTEKGKYVELRCDPISGHTALYWYRQSLGQGPEFLIYFQGTGAADDSGLPNDRFFAVRPEGSVSTLKIQRTERGDSAVYLCASSLRGQLTDTQYFGPGTRLTVL.